The T cell receptor (beta chain) described here comes from a study of blood T cells in healthy people across ages. Worth noting for this clonotype: Its antigen is not known.

Overall study findings and caveats: Among T cells, TCR beta diversity per million cells dropped roughly linearly as age rose.

They isolated at least 7 million PBMCs from each sample. Trimming removed 6 bases from V and 3 bases from J, with 17 bases in between. CDR1 DFQATT and CDR2 SNEGSKA come from the germline V gene (reference sequence). The CDR3 runs to 14 residues. A second PCR of about 6 to 12 cycles used a sample-barcoded 5' primer and a J-beta primer mix. A template-switch adaptor that had 12 random nucleotides put a tag on each cDNA molecule. Paired-end reads containing CDR3 totaled no fewer than 3 million for each sample. TCRdb reprocessed the 5' RACE reads with MiXCR, giving one entry per CDR3 protein. The sample records about 810,000 distinct CDR3 sequences, around 36% being singletons.

The rearrangement links TRBV20-1 to TRBJ1-1; TRBD1 is a possible D gene (6 bases). The sequenced sample was blood. This clonotype was obtained from a man between 18 and 35 years old in good health. CDR3: CSAKGGAQDTEAFF. The DNA for the CDR3 is TGCAGTGCCAAGGGGGGGGCGCAAGACACTGAAGCTTTCTTT.